A selection of T cell receptor beta chains follows, all from one sample in a study of CD8+CD57+ T cells in acquired aplastic anemia. In TCRdb, the reads were re-called with MiXCR into one record per CDR3 protein. The sample includes 150,000 to 200,000 distinct CDR3 sequences, around 40% of them seen just once. The material sequenced was sorted CD4+, CD8+, or CD8+CD57+ T cells (not recorded which) from PBMCs. These receptors all come from a human donor in good health. Each CDR3 is given with its conserved first and last residue. Each record gives: CDR3 length, V gene, clone size, J gene, D gene, CDR3 protein, CDR3 DNA. D genes are given only for firm matches. Some rows mark clone size as missing; the rest say once, few, many or name a class of expanded clone.

length: 15
V: TRBV7-7
size: -
J: TRBJ2-5
D: -
CDR3: CASSQGQLNQETQYF
DNA: TGTGCTAGCAGCCAAGGACAGTTGAACCAAGAGACCCAGTACTTC

length: 13
V: TRBV11-2
size: -
J: TRBJ2-7
D: -
CDR3: CASSPTAAYEQYF
DNA: TGTGCCAGCAGCCCCACCGCCGCTTACGAGCAGTACTTC

length: 12
V: TRBV19
size: -
J: TRBJ1-5
D: -
CDR3: CASSIWNQPQHF
DNA: TGTGCCAGTAGTATCTGGAATCAGCCCCAGCATTTT

length: 14
V: TRBV10-3
size: -
J: TRBJ1-1
D: -
CDR3: CAIRARTDDTEAFF
DNA: TGTGCCATCAGGGCCCGGACCGACGACACTGAAGCTTTCTTT

length: 13
V: TRBV20-1
size: many
J: TRBJ2-7
D: TRBD1
CDR3: CSAMGQGGDEQYF
DNA: TGCAGTGCTATGGGACAGGGGGGAGACGAGCAGTACTTC

length: 17
V: TRBV9
size: -
J: TRBJ2-3
D: TRBD2
CDR3: CASSVAPGLAGTDTQYF
DNA: TGTGCCAGCAGCGTAGCCCCGGGACTAGCGGGGACAGATACGCAGTATTTT

length: 16
V: TRBV11-2
size: few
J: TRBJ2-1
D: TRBD2
CDR3: CASSPRLLAGDNEQFF
DNA: TGTGCCAGCAGCCCCCGTTTGCTAGCGGGGGACAATGAGCAGTTCTTC

length: 18
V: TRBV24-1
size: -
J: TRBJ2-1
D: TRBD1
CDR3: CAASDTRGGTGGSGEQFF
DNA: TGTGCCGCCAGTGACACACGGGGTGGGACAGGGGGGTCCGGTGAGCAGTTCTTC

length: 13
V: TRBV29-1
size: -
J: TRBJ2-5
D: TRBD2
CDR3: CSETSGRRETQYF
DNA: TGCAGCGAAACTAGCGGGAGGAGGGAGACCCAGTACTTC

length: 14
V: TRBV19
size: many
J: TRBJ2-1
D: TRBD2
CDR3: CASSLLAGSNEQFF
DNA: TGTGCCAGTAGTCTACTAGCGGGAAGTAATGAGCAGTTCTTC

length: 13
V: TRBV10-2
size: many
J: TRBJ1-5
D: -
CDR3: CASSEKGNQPQHF
DNA: TGCGCCAGCAGTGAGAAGGGCAATCAGCCCCAGCATTTT

length: 14
V: TRBV4-1
size: many
J: TRBJ1-1
D: -
CDR3: CASRKRGDMAEAFF
DNA: TGCGCCAGCAGGAAGAGAGGGGATATGGCTGAAGCTTTCTTT

length: 16
V: TRBV7-6
size: -
J: TRBJ2-5
D: -
CDR3: CASSLRGWGLQETQYF
DNA: TGTGCCAGCAGCTTAAGGGGTTGGGGTTTACAAGAGACCCAGTACTTC

length: 16
V: TRBV6-5
size: -
J: TRBJ2-7
D: TRBD1
CDR3: CASSYAGTGQWDEQYF
DNA: TGTGCCAGCAGTTACGCCGGGACAGGGCAGTGGGACGAGCAGTACTTC

length: 12
V: TRBV12-3/TRBV12-4
size: few
J: TRBJ2-5
D: -
CDR3: CASSPRRETQYF
DNA: TGTGCCAGCTCGCCGCGACGGGAGACCCAGTACTTC

length: 19
V: TRBV11-1
size: -
J: TRBJ2-7
D: -
CDR3: CASSLVGQDPYMGHYEQYF
DNA: TGTGCCAGCAGCTTAGTGGGCCAAGATCCCTATATGGGACACTACGAGCAGTACTTC

length: 15
V: TRBV12-3/TRBV12-4
size: many
J: TRBJ1-1
D: TRBD1
CDR3: CASSPRTGQNTEAFF
DNA: TGTGCCAGCAGTCCTCGGACAGGGCAGAACACTGAAGCTTTCTTT

length: 14
V: TRBV24-1
size: -
J: TRBJ2-7
D: -
CDR3: CATSDSGRAQEQYF
DNA: TGTGCCACCAGTGATTCCGGCAGGGCGCAAGAGCAGTACTTC

length: 15
V: TRBV5-5
size: many
J: TRBJ2-1
D: -
CDR3: CASSSEGYTYNEQFF
DNA: TGTGCCAGCAGCTCCGAGGGCTATACCTACAATGAGCAGTTCTTC

length: 17
V: TRBV30
size: -
J: TRBJ1-1
D: TRBD1
CDR3: CAWSREWGRGPRTEAFF
DNA: TGTGCCTGGAGTAGAGAGTGGGGCAGGGGGCCTAGAACTGAAGCTTTCTTT

length: 20
V: TRBV10-3
size: -
J: TRBJ2-3
D: -
CDR3: CAISGASSPGAATITDTQYF
DNA: TGTGCCATCAGCGGAGCCAGTAGCCCCGGTGCAGCGACAATCACAGATACGCAGTATTTT

length: 12
V: TRBV29-1
size: many
J: TRBJ1-1
D: -
CDR3: CSVFRAHTEAFF
DNA: TGCAGCGTTTTTCGGGCGCACACTGAAGCTTTCTTT

length: 16
V: TRBV27
size: -
J: TRBJ1-2
D: TRBD1
CDR3: CASRPRTGDLNYGYTF
DNA: TGTGCCAGCAGACCTCGGACAGGGGATCTTAACTATGGCTACACCTTC

length: 15
V: TRBV5-1
size: many
J: TRBJ2-1
D: -
CDR3: CASSSRLVLYNEQFF
DNA: TGCGCCAGCAGCTCTAGACTAGTCCTCTACAATGAGCAGTTCTTC

length: 15
V: TRBV6-5
size: -
J: TRBJ1-1
D: TRBD1
CDR3: CASSYTIAGGTEAFF
DNA: TGTGCCAGCAGTTACACAATAGCAGGGGGCACTGAAGCTTTCTTT

length: 14
V: TRBV7-2
size: many
J: TRBJ2-3
D: -
CDR3: CASSHGLGADTQYF
DNA: TGTGCCAGCAGCCACGGGTTAGGGGCAGATACGCAGTATTTT

length: 14
V: TRBV29-1
size: -
J: TRBJ2-7
D: TRBD2
CDR3: CSVCVGGSCYEQYF
DNA: TGCAGCGTTTGCGTGGGCGGGAGTTGCTACGAGCAGTACTTC

length: 14
V: TRBV24-1
size: once
J: TRBJ2-5
D: -
CDR3: CATRSGSSPTPQYF
DNA: TGTGCCACCAGGTCGGGATCTTCCCCGACCCCCCAGTACTTC

length: 12
V: TRBV5-1
size: -
J: TRBJ2-7
D: -
CDR3: CASSPGTPEQYF
DNA: TGCGCCAGCAGCCCCGGGACGCCCGAGCAGTACTTC

length: 17
V: TRBV4-1
size: many
J: TRBJ2-1
D: -
CDR3: CASSQTANLFSGNEQFF
DNA: TGCGCCAGCAGCCAAACCGCCAATCTATTTTCGGGGAATGAGCAGTTCTTC

length: 15
V: TRBV25-1
size: -
J: TRBJ1-4
D: -
CDR3: CASSELIGRGEKLFF
DNA: TGTGCCAGCAGTGAATTGATAGGAAGGGGAGAAAAACTGTTTTTT

length: 13
V: TRBV24-1
size: -
J: TRBJ2-1
D: -
CDR3: CATSDSGYNEQFF
DNA: TGTGCCACCAGTGATTCGGGCTACAATGAGCAGTTCTTC

length: 16
V: TRBV11-1
size: -
J: TRBJ2-1
D: TRBD1
CDR3: CASSLAGQGARVVQFF
DNA: TGCGCCAGCAGCTTAGCCGGACAGGGGGCGAGGGTTGTACAGTTCTTC

length: 16
V: TRBV24-1
size: few
J: TRBJ2-3
D: -
CDR3: CATSDTYESGTDTQYF
DNA: TGTGCCACCAGTGACACCTATGAAAGTGGGACAGATACGCAGTATTTT

length: 14
V: TRBV29-1
size: many
J: TRBJ2-7
D: TRBD1
CDR3: CSVEKGDRGYEQYF
DNA: TGCAGCGTTGAAAAGGGGGACAGGGGTTACGAGCAGTACTTC

length: 12
V: TRBV29-1
size: few
J: TRBJ2-1
D: -
CDR3: CSVALPVGEQFF
DNA: TGCAGCGTTGCACTACCCGTGGGGGAGCAGTTCTTC

length: 14
V: TRBV25-1
size: -
J: TRBJ2-1
D: TRBD2
CDR3: CASSAAGTSAEQFF
DNA: TGTGCCAGCAGTGCCGCCGGGACTAGCGCTGAGCAGTTCTTC